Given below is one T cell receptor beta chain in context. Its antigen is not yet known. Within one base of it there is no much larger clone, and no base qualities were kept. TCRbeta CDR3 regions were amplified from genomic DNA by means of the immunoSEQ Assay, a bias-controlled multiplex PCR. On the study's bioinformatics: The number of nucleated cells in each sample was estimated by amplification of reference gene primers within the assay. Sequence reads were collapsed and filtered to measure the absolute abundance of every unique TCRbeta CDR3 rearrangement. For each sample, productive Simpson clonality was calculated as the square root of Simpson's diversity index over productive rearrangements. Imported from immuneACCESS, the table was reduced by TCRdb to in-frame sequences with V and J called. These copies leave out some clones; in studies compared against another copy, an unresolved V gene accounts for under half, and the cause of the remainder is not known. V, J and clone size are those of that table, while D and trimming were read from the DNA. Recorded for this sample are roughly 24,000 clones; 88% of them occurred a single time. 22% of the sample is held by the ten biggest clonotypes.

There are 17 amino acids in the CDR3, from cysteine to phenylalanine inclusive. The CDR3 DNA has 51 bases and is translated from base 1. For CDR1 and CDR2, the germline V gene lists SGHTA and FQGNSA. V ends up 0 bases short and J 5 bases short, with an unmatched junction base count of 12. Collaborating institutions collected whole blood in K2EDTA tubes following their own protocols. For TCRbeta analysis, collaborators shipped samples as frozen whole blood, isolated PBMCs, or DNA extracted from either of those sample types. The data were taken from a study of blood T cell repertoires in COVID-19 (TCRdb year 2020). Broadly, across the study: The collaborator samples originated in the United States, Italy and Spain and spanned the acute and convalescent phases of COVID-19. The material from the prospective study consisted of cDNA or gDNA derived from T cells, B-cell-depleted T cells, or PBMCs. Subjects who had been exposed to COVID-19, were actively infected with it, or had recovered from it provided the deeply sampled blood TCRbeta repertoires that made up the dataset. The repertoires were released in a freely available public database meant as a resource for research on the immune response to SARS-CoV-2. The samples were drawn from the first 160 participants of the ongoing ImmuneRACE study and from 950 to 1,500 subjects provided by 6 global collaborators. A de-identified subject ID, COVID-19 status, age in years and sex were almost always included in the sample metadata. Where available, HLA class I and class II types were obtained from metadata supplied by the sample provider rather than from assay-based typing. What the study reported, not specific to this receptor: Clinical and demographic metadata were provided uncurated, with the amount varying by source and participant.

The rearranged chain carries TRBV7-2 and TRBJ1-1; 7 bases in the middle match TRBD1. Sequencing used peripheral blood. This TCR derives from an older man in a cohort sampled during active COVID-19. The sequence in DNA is TGTGCCAGCAGCTTAGCGTTGGGACAGTCAAGGAGGACTGAAGCTTTCTTT. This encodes CASSLALGQSRRTEAFF.